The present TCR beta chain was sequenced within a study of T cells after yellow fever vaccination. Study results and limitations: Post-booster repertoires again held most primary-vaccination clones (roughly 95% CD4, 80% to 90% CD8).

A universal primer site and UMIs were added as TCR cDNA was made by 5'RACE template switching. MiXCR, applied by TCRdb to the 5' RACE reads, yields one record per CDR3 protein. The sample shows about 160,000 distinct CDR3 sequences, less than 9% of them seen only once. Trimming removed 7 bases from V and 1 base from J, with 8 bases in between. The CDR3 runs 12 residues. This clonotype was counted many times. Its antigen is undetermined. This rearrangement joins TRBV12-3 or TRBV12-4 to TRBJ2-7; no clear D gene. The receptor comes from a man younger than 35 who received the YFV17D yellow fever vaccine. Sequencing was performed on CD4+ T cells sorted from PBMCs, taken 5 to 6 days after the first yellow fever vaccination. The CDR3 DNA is TGTGCCAGCACCTACGGTTCCTACGAGCAGTACTTC. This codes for CASTYGSYEQYF.